This is a list of T cell receptor beta chains from one sample in a study of T cells in Graves' hyperthyroidism and ophthalmopathy. TCRdb fed the multiplex PCR reads into MiXCR, producing one record per CDR3 protein. The data show approximately 360,000 distinct CDR3 sequences, approximately 25% seen once. Sequences were obtained from blood. The receptors here all came from a man between 50 and 59 years old with Graves' hyperthyroidism. CDR3s include the opening cysteine and the closing phenylalanine or tryptophan.

j_call,v_call,cdr3_aa
TRBJ2-3,TRBV24-1,CATSDRTGGTDTQYF
TRBJ2-7,TRBV7-9,CASNPSAGGRLGQYF
TRBJ2-1,TRBV28,CASGLAGGNEQFF
TRBJ1-1,TRBV18,CASSRSDNRDLAFF
TRBJ1-5,TRBV6-1,CASTPRAGRQPQHF
TRBJ1-5,TRBV27,CASSLSAGQGSNQPQHF
TRBJ2-3,TRBV28,CASSLTESGRVDTQYF
TRBJ1-2,TRBV11-2,CASSLEGQSYGYTF
TRBJ1-4,TRBV7-9,CASSLDRGNEKLFF
TRBJ1-4,TRBV29-1,CSVEVGADRGTEKLFF
TRBJ2-5,TRBV6-1,CASMGTSGKETQYF
TRBJ2-5,TRBV25-1,CASQGQGYQETQYF
TRBJ2-7,TRBV27,CASRQSDSYEQYF
TRBJ2-5,TRBV18,CASSSERETQYF
TRBJ2-1,TRBV5-1,CASSPNRGEQFF
TRBJ2-7,TRBV15,CATSVQGLAGVGEQYF
TRBJ1-1,TRBV20-1,CSAPELNTEAFF
TRBJ2-2,TRBV19,CASCEEGNTGELFF
TRBJ2-3,TRBV19,CATQRRGPSSSVTDTQYF
TRBJ2-5,TRBV7-2,CASSKSRETQYF
TRBJ2-1,TRBV28,CASSLLAGENEQFF
TRBJ2-7,TRBV7-8,CASNLGDNYEQYF
TRBJ2-1,TRBV28,CASSLLRLATEYNEQFF
TRBJ2-5,TRBV6-1,CASSEVGEETQYF
TRBJ1-1,TRBV3-1,CASSQTDEAFF
TRBJ2-7,TRBV28,CASSGGSLAGGEQYF
TRBJ1-5,TRBV12-3/TRBV12-4,CASSFFGRGNQPQHF
TRBJ1-2,TRBV7-2,CASSFVARGANYGCTF
TRBJ1-1,TRBV12-3/TRBV12-4,CASSFGSAMNTEAFF
TRBJ2-5,TRBV11-2,CASSFQGAETQYF
TRBJ2-5,TRBV20-1,CSASPLAGGEETQYF
TRBJ2-5,TRBV18,CASSLQPQETQYF
TRBJ2-7,TRBV6-5,CASSYSGSKGEQYF
TRBJ2-3,TRBV28,CASSLNSWASTDTQYF
TRBJ2-3,TRBV20-1,CSASKTAPTDTQYF
TRBJ1-1,TRBV9,CASSVEGRVGTEAFF
TRBJ1-6,TRBV11-2,CASSLAGPSPLHF
TRBJ2-7,TRBV2,CASSAGYEQYF
TRBJ2-7,TRBV11-2,CASGGYTNYEQYF
TRBJ2-7,TRBV28,CASTGGTFNEQYF
TRBJ2-1,TRBV14,CASSQDWLAGEYNEQFF
TRBJ1-4,TRBV9,CASSEAPGEKLFF
TRBJ1-2,TRBV28,CASSILSATMDGYTF
TRBJ1-5,TRBV6-5,CASSYNKGGSNQPQHF
TRBJ2-7,TRBV19,CASSISGQGSYEQYF
TRBJ2-7,TRBV10-1,CASSESWGLAPYEQYF
TRBJ2-7,TRBV7-2,CATRRGWGGDEQYF
TRBJ2-2,TRBV27,CASKVDPASGTIQPRELFF
TRBJ2-3,TRBV27,CASSSRLAGGLGDTQYF